This entry lists 23 T cell receptor beta chains sequenced from one sample in a study of Ad26.COV2.S vaccination and SARS-CoV-2 variants. Treatment noted: 19 received Ad26.COV2.S at low or high dose, single or two shots; about 5 received placebo; per-sample allocation not given. Each sample was drawn 63 days after the first injection (of vaccine or placebo). Method: immunoSEQ multiplex PCR; TCRdb's copy keeps in-frame clones and lacks some. The data contain around 500,000 clones, about 89% of them singletons. The sample in question was peripheral blood, obtained in a trial of Ad26.COV2.S vaccine versus placebo. These receptors came from a person aged 18-60 years who received the Ad26.COV2.S COVID-19 vaccine or a placebo.

The J gene is TRBJ1-2, the V gene TRBV7-9, with TRBD1 as a possible D gene (6 bases). V was cut by 5 bases and J by 10 bases, with 17 bases left in between. The CDR3 extends over 13 amino acids. Germline V gives CDR1 SEHNR, CDR2 FQNEAQ (reference sequence). DNA of the CDR3: TGTGCCAGCAGCAACCAGACAGGCGGGTCCTACACCTTC. Its protein product is CASSNQTGGSYTF.

V usage is TRBV18 and J usage is TRBJ2-1; the match to TRBD2 covers 7 bases. The germline CDR1 and CDR2 sequences are KGHSH and LQKENI. V trimming: 3 bases; J trimming: 4 bases; junction bases outside the gene matches: 3. This CDR3 spans 14 amino acids. The CDR3 nucleotides read TGTGCCAGCTCACCGGCTAGCGGATACAATGAGCAGTTCTTC. Translation gives CASSPASGYNEQFF.

The chain is built from TRBV29-1 and TRBJ2-7; 7 nucleotides align to TRBD1. V shed 0 bases and J 6 bases; nucleotides not matched to a gene: 5. Germline V lookup: CDR1 SQVTM, CDR2 ANQGSEA. This CDR3 spans 13 amino acids. The chain's CDR3 is CSVEDRGNGEQYF. The DNA for the CDR3 is TGCAGCGTTGAAGACAGGGGGAACGGCGAGCAGTACTTC.

This sequence joins TRBV30 and TRBJ2-1, with D perhaps matching TRBD2 (5 bases). The V end lost 0 bases, the J end lost 6 bases, and 24 bases lay between the germline ends. CDR1 and CDR2 from the germline V gene are GTSNPN and SVGIG (reference sequence). The CDR3 is made up of 18 amino acids. DNA for the CDR3: TGTGCCTGGAGTGTCGGCCGTCGTTTGTTAGCGACCCTCAATGAGCAGTTCTTC. It yields the protein CAWSVGRRLLATLNEQFF.

The chain uses TRBV15 and TRBJ2-7; TRBD2 agrees at 10 bases. Germline CDR1 reads LNHNV; CDR2 reads YYDKDF (reference sequence). Losses at the gene ends were 3 bases for V and 7 bases for J; bases not matched to a gene: 15. The CDR3 runs to 17 residues. The CDR3 DNA reads as TGTGCCACCAGCAGGGAGGTTTTGGGGACTAGCGTGGTGGAGCAGTACTTC. It yields the protein CATSREVLGTSVVEQYF.

This clone was counted between two and nine times. Different DNA sequences within this sample yield the same CDR3. This chain links TRBV5-6 with TRBJ1-4; a possible D gene is TRBD1 (5 bases). The CDR3 has 16 residues. CDR1 is SGHDT, CDR2 YYEEEE, per germline. Deletions cut 0 bases from V and 2 bases from J, with 11 bases between. CDR3 in DNA: TGTGCCAGCAGCTTGGGGCCCGGGGCGACTAATGAAAAACTGTTTTTT. Protein product: CASSLGPGATNEKLFF.

With regard to this clone: The same CDR3 is also encoded by other DNA sequences in this sample. The rearrangement uses TRBV5-1 and TRBJ1-5; 8 nucleotides line up with TRBD1. Germline V gives CDR1 SGHRS, CDR2 YFSETQ. V was clipped by 0 bases and J by 1 base; unmatched bases: 0. The CDR3 sequence is 15 residues long. The CDR3 coding sequence is TGCGCCAGCAGCTTGGGACAGGGGAGCAATCAGCCCCAGCATTTT. Its translation is CASSLGQGSNQPQHF.

This chain joins TRBV28 and TRBJ1-5; possible D gene TRBD1, 6 bases. Trimming left V 7 bases short and J 0 bases short, with 22 bases between. This CDR3 has 18 amino acids. Germline values: CDR1 MDHEN, CDR2 SYDVKM. CDR3 DNA sequence: TGTGCCAGCACCCGAAATCGGGGGGCGAGGAATAGCAATCAGCCCCAGCATTTT. Its translation: CASTRNRGARNSNQPQHF.

In nucleotides, the CDR3 is TGTGCCAGCAGCCTTAGAGGTGGGACATTCGGGGGGTCCCTTAATGAAAAACTGTTTTTT. Protein: CASSLRGGTFGGSLNEKLFF. The genes are TRBV27 and TRBJ1-4; a weak D match, TRBD1 (6 bases). V was clipped by 6 bases and J by 4 bases, with 30 bases between them. The CDR3 loop spans 20 amino acids. The germline V gene has CDR1 MNHEY and CDR2 SMNVEV (reference sequence).

The chain links TRBV4-1 to TRBJ2-7, with D hard to call. The CDR3 sequence is 15 residues long. CDR1 and CDR2 (germline): MGHRA, YSYEKL. The V end was cut by 2 bases, the J end by 0 bases, with 11 bases between. In nucleotides, the CDR3 is TGCGCCAGCAGCCAACGGAGTGTCGGCTCCTACGAGCAGTACTTC. It codes for CASSQRSVGSYEQYF.

The J gene is TRBJ1-6, the V gene TRBV10-2; weak D call: TRBD1 (5 bases). Trimming removed 2 bases at V and 9 bases at J, with 8 bases between. Germline V lookup: CDR1 WSHSY, CDR2 SAAADI. The CDR3 covers 13 residues. The CDR3 region has the DNA TGCGCCAGCAGTGAGCAGGGACGTTCACCCCTCCACTTT. Residues: CASSEQGRSPLHF.

The rearrangement joins TRBV5-1 to TRBJ1-1; D is unresolved. Looked up from germline, CDR1 is SGHRS and CDR2 is YFSETQ. The V and J ends lost 0 bases and 5 bases respectively, with 8 bases between them. This CDR3 spans 13 amino acids. CDR3 nucleotide sequence: TGCGCCAGCAGCTTGGAGGGTAAGACTGAAGCTTTCTTT. Residues: CASSLEGKTEAFF.

The CDR3 reads CASSFIGGGYNQPQHF. The CDR3 DNA reads as TGTGCCAGCAGTTTTATCGGGGGTGGTTACAATCAGCCCCAGCATTTT. The gene calls are TRBV28 and TRBJ1-5; possibly TRBD1 for D (5 bases). V was clipped by 3 bases and J by 3 bases, with 15 bases between them. CDR1 and CDR2 from the germline V gene are MDHEN and SYDVKM. This CDR3 has 16 amino acids.

The J gene is TRBJ1-4, the V gene TRBV18; TRBD1 aligns across 7 bases. This CDR3 has 15 residues. Trimming cost V 2 bases and J 5 bases; bases outside gene matches: 5. CDR1 and CDR2 from the germline V gene are KGHSH and LQKENI. The DNA of the CDR3 is TGTGCCAGCTCACCAGGGACAGTTGGGAATGAAAAACTGTTTTTT. This encodes CASSPGTVGNEKLFF. Filled out from reference TRBV18 and TRBJ1-4, the complete variable domain reads NAGVMQNPRHLVRRRGQEARLRCSPMKGHSHVYWYRQLPEEGLKFMVYLQKENIIDESGMPKERFSAEFPKEGPSILRIQQVVRGDSAAYFCASSPGTVGNEKLFFGSGTQLSVL.

CDR3 in amino acids: CASSQDLSYPREKLFF. CDR3 in DNA: TGTGCCAGCAGCCAAGATTTGTCTTACCCGAGGGAAAAACTGTTTTTT. This chain joins TRBV14 and TRBJ1-4; D ambiguous. The ends were cut back, 0 bases at V and 8 bases at J, with 16 bases in the middle. The CDR3 contains 16 residues. CDR1 and CDR2 from the germline V gene are SGHDN and FVKESK.

The chain links TRBV7-9 to TRBJ1-1; D not certain. Germline CDR1 reads SEHNR; CDR2 reads FQNEAQ (reference sequence). Trimming pared 0 bases from V and 1 base from J, leaving 9 bases between. The CDR3 is made up of 15 amino acids. CDR3 bases: TGTGCCAGCAGCTTAGCGGCAGGAAGGAACACTGAAGCTTTCTTT. It translates to CASSLAAGRNTEAFF.

There are a few counts of this clone. This sequence joins TRBV19 and TRBJ2-7, with 7 bases that match TRBD1. This CDR3 is 15 amino acids long. Per the germline V gene, CDR1 is LNHDA and CDR2 is SQIVND (reference sequence). The ends lost 4 bases at V and 6 bases at J; junction bases unmatched: 12. CDR3 in amino acids: CASSRTDRQGAEQYF. The CDR3 DNA reads as TGTGCCAGTAGTAGAACCGATAGACAGGGTGCCGAGCAGTACTTC. Filled out from reference TRBV19 and TRBJ2-7, the complete variable domain reads DGGITQSPKYLFRKEGQNVTLSCEQNLNHDAMYWYRQDPGQGLRLIYYSQIVNDFQKGDIAEGYSVSREKKESFPLTVTSAQKNPTAFYLCASSRTDRQGAEQYFGPGTRLTVT.

The V call is TRBV18, the J call TRBJ2-4; 9 nucleotides align to TRBD2. Trimming removed 3 bases from V and 7 bases from J; junction bases left unmatched: 13. The CDR3 is made up of 17 amino acids. Germline CDR1 and CDR2: KGHSH and LQKENI. In DNA form, the CDR3 reads TGTGCCAGCTCACCCCCGGGGCGGGAGGGCCCTATGAACATTCAGTACTTC. This codes for CASSPPGREGPMNIQYF.

This clone has a single count. V is TRBV4-2 and J is TRBJ1-5, with D possibly TRBD1 on 5 matching bases. This CDR3 is built from 16 residues. The V end lost 1 base, the J end lost 0 bases, and 10 bases lay between the germline ends. CDR1 and CDR2 from the germline V gene are LGHNA and YNFKEQ. In DNA form, the CDR3 reads TGTGCCAGCAGCCAAGGGGTTGGGGGTAGCAATCAGCCCCAGCATTTT. Translated: CASSQGVGGSNQPQHF.

This chain links TRBV19 with TRBJ1-2; no firm D call. CDR3 length: 11 amino acids. Trimming pared 5 bases from V and 6 bases from J, leaving 7 bases between. Germline V gives CDR1 LNHDA, CDR2 SQIVND (reference sequence). This CDR3 reads CASSPGDGYTF. CDR3 DNA sequence: TGTGCCAGTAGTCCGGGAGATGGCTACACCTTC. Together with reference TRBV19 and TRBJ1-2, the CDR3 gives the full variable domain: DGGITQSPKYLFRKEGQNVTLSCEQNLNHDAMYWYRQDPGQGLRLIYYSQIVNDFQKGDIAEGYSVSREKKESFPLTVTSAQKNPTAFYLCASSPGDGYTFGSGTRLTVV.

This clone appeared a few times. This sequence joins TRBV21-1 and TRBJ2-2; the D segment call TRBD1 is taken from the table without a DNA check. TRBV21-1 is a documented pseudogene. The CDR3 covers 15 residues. CDR3 in DNA: TGTGCCAGCAGCGGACGGGACAAAGGGACCGGGGAGCTGTTTTTT. This sequence encodes CASSGRDKGTGELFF.

The CDR3 bases are TGTGCCAGCATTCAGGAAGATACGCAGTATTTT. Encoded protein: CASIQEDTQYF. The chain uses TRBV2 and TRBJ2-3; D uncertain. The ends were cut back, 7 bases at V and 5 bases at J, with 7 bases in the middle. CDR1 is SNHLY and CDR2 is FYNNEI in the germline V gene. The CDR3 extends over 11 amino acids. Combining the CDR3 with reference TRBV2 and TRBJ2-3 gives the whole variable domain EPEVTQTPSHQVTQMGQEVILRCVPISNHLYFYWYRQILGQKVEFLVSFYNNEISEKSEIFDDQFSVERPDGSNFTLKIRSTKLEDSAMYFCASIQEDTQYFGPGTRLTVL.

The chain carries TRBV19 and TRBJ1-1; 11 positions match TRBD1. This CDR3 has 16 residues. J gave up 6 bases and V 7 bases, and 13 bases lay outside the gene matches. CDR1 LNHDA and CDR2 SQIVND come from the germline V gene (reference sequence). The CDR3 here is CASIDNPGQGESEAFF. DNA for the CDR3: TGTGCCAGTATCGACAACCCGGGACAGGGGGAATCTGAAGCTTTCTTT.